This entry lists 9 T cell receptor beta chains sequenced from one sample in a study of early T cells in non-severe SARS-CoV-2 infection. TCRdb called the 5' RACE reads again in MiXCR, with one record for every CDR3 protein. The table includes over 90,000 distinct CDR3 sequences, approximately 12% detected once. Here the sequenced sample was whole blood, taken at baseline. The origin of the receptors is an adult who was a healthcare worker with PCR-confirmed SARS-CoV-2 infection or an uninfected control (not recorded which).

This clonotype was seen at least ten times. CDR3 nucleotide sequence: TGTGCCACCAGTGATCCCGGGACTAGCGGCAATGAGCAGTTCTTC. This gives the protein CATSDPGTSGNEQFF. The genes are TRBV24-1 and TRBJ2-1, with 11 bases fitting TRBD2. CDR1 KGHDR and CDR2 SFDVKD come from the germline V gene. The CDR3 runs to 15 residues. Trimming removed 3 bases from V and 6 bases from J; junction bases left unmatched: 3.

Ten or more counts support this clonotype. J is TRBJ1-5 and V is TRBV20-1, with D possibly matching TRBD1 (5 bases). Looked up from germline, CDR1 is DFQATT and CDR2 is SNEGSKA (reference sequence). This CDR3 is 13 amino acids long. Trimming left V 3 bases short and J 5 bases short, with 11 bases between. CDR3 sequence: CSASGQGDQPQHF. The CDR3 bases are TGCAGTGCTAGCGGTCAGGGAGATCAGCCCCAGCATTTT.

This clonotype occurred many times. The CDR3 nucleotides read TGTGCCAGTAGCAACGACATGGGGGCCACAGATACGCAGTATTTT. Protein: CASSNDMGATDTQYF. The J gene is TRBJ2-3, the V gene TRBV19; D may be TRBD1 (6 bases). Trimming stripped 6 bases from V and 2 bases from J, with 15 bases between. The CDR3 consists of 15 residues. Germline assignment: CDR1 LNHDA and CDR2 SQIVND (reference sequence).

The chain joins TRBV5-5 to TRBJ1-6; unclear D gene. CDR3 length equals 16 residues. The V end lost 1 base, the J end lost 4 bases, and 12 bases lay between the germline ends. Germline CDR1 is SGHKS and CDR2 is YYEKEE (reference sequence). The CDR3 loop is CASSLLRIGYNSPLHF. The CDR3 DNA is TGTGCCAGCAGCTTGTTGAGGATTGGGTATAATTCACCCCTCCACTTT.

This clonotype was seen a handful of times. V and J are TRBV6-5 and TRBJ2-7; perhaps TRBD2 as D (6 bases). CDR3 length: 13 residues. V gave up 6 bases and J gave up 6 bases, with 15 bases separating them. Germline V CDR1 and CDR2: MNHEY, SVGAGI. Written as DNA, the CDR3 is TGTGCCAGCAGCCGCGGGACTCCCCGCGAGCAGTACTTC. It is translated as CASSRGTPREQYF.

This clonotype was counted at least ten times. V is TRBV4-1 and J is TRBJ1-5; D remains unclear. From germline, CDR1 is MGHRA and CDR2 YSYEKL. The germline V and J ends were trimmed by 1 base and 7 bases, with 14 bases remaining between them. CDR3 size: 15 residues. CDR3 in amino acids: CASSQAIGVSQPQHF. The CDR3 DNA follows: TGCGCCAGCAGCCAAGCAATAGGAGTTTCGCAGCCCCAGCATTTT.

This clonotype was detected only a few times. The chain recombines TRBV9 with TRBJ1-1, with D unresolved. Germline CDR1 and CDR2: SGDLS and YYNGEE. This CDR3 has 14 amino acids. V lost 3 bases to trimming and J lost 3 bases, with 12 bases between them. The CDR3 nucleotides read TGTGCCAGCAGCGCGCAGACGTGGGACACTGAAGCTTTCTTT. It codes for CASSAQTWDTEAFF.

This sequence joins TRBV12-3 or TRBV12-4 and TRBJ1-5; no reliable D call. Trimming cost V 4 bases and J 5 bases, with 9 bases left between them. The CDR3 extends over 13 amino acids. Here the CDR3 DNA reads TGTGCCAGCAGTTATTCAGAGGATCAGCCCCAGCATTTT. Its protein is CASSYSEDQPQHF.

This clonotype was seen at least ten times. The genes are TRBV6-6 and TRBJ1-2; no firm D call. This CDR3 spans 15 amino acids. Germline V CDR1 and CDR2: MNHNY, SVGAGI (reference sequence). Trimming removed 2 bases at V and 4 bases at J, with 14 bases between. The CDR3 protein is CASSYPPGSSYGYTF. For the CDR3, the DNA is TGTGCCAGCAGTTACCCCCCGGGGAGCAGCTATGGCTACACCTTC.